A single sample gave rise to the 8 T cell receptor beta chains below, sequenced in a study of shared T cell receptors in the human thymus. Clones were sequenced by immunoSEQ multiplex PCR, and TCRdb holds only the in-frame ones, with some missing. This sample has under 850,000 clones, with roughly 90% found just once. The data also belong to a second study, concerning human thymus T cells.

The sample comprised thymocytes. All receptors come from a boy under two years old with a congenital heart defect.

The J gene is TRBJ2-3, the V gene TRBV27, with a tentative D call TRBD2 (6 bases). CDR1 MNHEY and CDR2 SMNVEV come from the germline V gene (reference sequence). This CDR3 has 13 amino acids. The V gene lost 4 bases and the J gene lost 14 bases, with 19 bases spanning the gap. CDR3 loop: CASSYSPDYFPYF. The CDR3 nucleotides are TGTGCCAGCAGTTACTCCCCGGACTACTTCCCGTATTTT.

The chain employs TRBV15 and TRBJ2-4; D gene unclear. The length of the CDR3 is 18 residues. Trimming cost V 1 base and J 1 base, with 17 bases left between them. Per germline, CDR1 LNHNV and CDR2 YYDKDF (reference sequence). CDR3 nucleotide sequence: TGTGCCACCAGCAGAGCGATCTGGTCAGGTAACGCCAAAAACATTCAGTACTTC. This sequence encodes CATSRAIWSGNAKNIQYF.

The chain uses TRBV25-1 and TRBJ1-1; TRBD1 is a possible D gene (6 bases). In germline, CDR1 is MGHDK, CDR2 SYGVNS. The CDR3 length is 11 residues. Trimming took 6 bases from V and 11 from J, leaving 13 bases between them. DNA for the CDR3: TGTGCCAGCAGCCTAAAGGGGGTGGCTTTCTTT. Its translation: CASSLKGVAFF.

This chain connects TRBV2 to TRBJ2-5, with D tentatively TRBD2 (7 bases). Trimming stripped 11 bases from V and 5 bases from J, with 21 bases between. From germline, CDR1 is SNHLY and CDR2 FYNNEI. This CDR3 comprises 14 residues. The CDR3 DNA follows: TGTGCCCGAGGGGGGGGAGTGGGCGGGGAGACCCAGTACTTC. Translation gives CARGGGVGGETQYF. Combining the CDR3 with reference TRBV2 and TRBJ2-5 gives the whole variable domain EPEVTQTPSHQVTQMGQEVILRCVPISNHLYFYWYRQILGQKVEFLVSFYNNEISEKSEIFDDQFSVERPDGSNFTLKIRSTKLEDSAMYFCARGGGVGGETQYFGPGTRLLVL.

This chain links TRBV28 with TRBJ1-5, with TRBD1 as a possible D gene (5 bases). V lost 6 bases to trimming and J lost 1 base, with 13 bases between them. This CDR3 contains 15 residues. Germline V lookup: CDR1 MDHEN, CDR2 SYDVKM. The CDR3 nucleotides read TGTGCCAGCAGGGAAGGGGTGGGGAGCAATCAGCCCCAGCATTTT. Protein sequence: CASREGVGSNQPQHF. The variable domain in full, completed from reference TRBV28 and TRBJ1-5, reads DVKVTQSSRYLVKRTGEKVFLECVQDMDHENMFWYRQDPGLGLRLIYFSYDVKMKEKGDIPEGYSVSREKKERFSLILESASTNQTSMYLCASREGVGSNQPQHFGDGTRLSIL.

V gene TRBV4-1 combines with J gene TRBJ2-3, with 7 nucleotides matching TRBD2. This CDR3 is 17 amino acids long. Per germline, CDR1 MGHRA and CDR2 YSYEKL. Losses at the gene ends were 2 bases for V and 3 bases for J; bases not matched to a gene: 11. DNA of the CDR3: TGCGCCAGCAGCCAAAAAGCGCGGGAGAGATCTACAGATACGCAGTATTTT. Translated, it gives CASSQKARERSTDTQYF.

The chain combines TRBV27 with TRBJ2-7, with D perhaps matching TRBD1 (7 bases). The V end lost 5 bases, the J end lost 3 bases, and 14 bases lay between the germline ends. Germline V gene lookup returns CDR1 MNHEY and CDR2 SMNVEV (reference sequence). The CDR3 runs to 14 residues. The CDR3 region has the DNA TGTGCCAGCAGTCGTGGGCAGGGGGGCTACGAGCAGTACTTC. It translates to CASSRGQGGYEQYF.

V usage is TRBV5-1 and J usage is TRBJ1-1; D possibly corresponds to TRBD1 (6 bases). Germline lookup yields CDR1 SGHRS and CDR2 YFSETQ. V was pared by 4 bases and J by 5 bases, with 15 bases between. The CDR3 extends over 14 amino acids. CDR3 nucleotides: TGCGCCAGCAGCAGAGAGGGGGTGAGAACTGAAGCTTTCTTT. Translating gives CASSREGVRTEAFF.